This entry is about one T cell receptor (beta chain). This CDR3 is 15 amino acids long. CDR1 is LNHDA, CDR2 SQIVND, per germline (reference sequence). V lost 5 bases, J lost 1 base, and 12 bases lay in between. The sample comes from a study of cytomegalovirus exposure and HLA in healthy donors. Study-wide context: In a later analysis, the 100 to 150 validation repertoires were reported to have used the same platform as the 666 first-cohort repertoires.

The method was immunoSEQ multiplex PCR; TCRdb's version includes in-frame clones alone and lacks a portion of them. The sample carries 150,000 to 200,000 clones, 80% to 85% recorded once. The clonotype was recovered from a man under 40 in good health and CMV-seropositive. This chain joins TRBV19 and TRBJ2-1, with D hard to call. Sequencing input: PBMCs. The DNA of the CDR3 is TGTGCCAGTAGTGGGCCAGGCAGATCCTACAATGAGCAGTTCTTC. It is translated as CASSGPGRSYNEQFF.